This T cell receptor beta chain was identified during a study of T cells in pancreatic ductal adenocarcinoma. Study outcomes and limitations: Blood clonality (around 0.072) did not differ significantly from tumor (roughly 0.11). Blood had more productive templates and about 8-fold more unique clonotypes than tumor.

The selected patients with pancreatic ductal adenocarcinoma had surgery but no neoadjuvant therapy. Turning to this clone: No antigen is known for it.

Sequencing used immunoSEQ multiplex PCR; TCRdb keeps in-frame clones, though not all of them. Among around 100,000 clones listed, over 90% were seen once. CDR3 length: 15 amino acids. Germline values: CDR1 MGHRA, CDR2 YSYEKL. The V end lost 4 bases, the J end lost 0 bases, and 10 bases lay between the germline ends. This TCR derives from a human donor with pancreatic ductal adenocarcinoma. The rearrangement links TRBV4-1 to TRBJ2-1; the D gene is possibly TRBD2 (5 bases). The sample taken for sequencing was PBMCs. The CDR3 here is CASSLSDFSYNEQFF. For the CDR3, the DNA is TGCGCCAGCAGCCTATCGGACTTCTCCTACAATGAGCAGTTCTTC.